One sample yielded the 2 T cell receptor beta chains listed below, sequenced in a study of read filtering for tumor transcriptome and immune sequencing. This library used roughly 400 ng RNA and molecular barcoded adaptors spanning alpha/delta and beta/gamma chains. TCRdb independently ran MiXCR on the reads; one entry per CDR3 protein. The table lists about 130,000 distinct CDR3 sequences, 10% to 15% of them singletons. Sequencing was carried out using a population of CD138-negative cells sorted from bone marrow. The receptors stem from a donor at least 40 years old with multiple myeloma.

This clonotype has a count of ten or more. The chain uses TRBV4-1 and TRBJ1-1; 8 positions agree with TRBD1. CDR3 length: 13 residues. Germline CDR1 is MGHRA and CDR2 is YSYEKL. V shed 7 bases, J shed 7 bases, and the junction held 8 bases outside the gene matches. Here the CDR3 reads CASKGLGQGEAFF. CDR3 nucleotide sequence: TGCGCCAGCAAGGGATTAGGACAGGGTGAAGCTTTCTTT.

This clonotype was recorded at least ten times. J is TRBJ2-3 and V is TRBV20-1; D gene ambiguous. The CDR3 is made up of 12 amino acids. Germline V CDR1 and CDR2: DFQATT, SNEGSKA (reference sequence). The CDR3: CSPTPRTDTQYF. In DNA, the CDR3 is TGCAGCCCCACCCCACGGACAGATACGCAGTATTTT.